This TCR beta chain was identified in a study of blood T cell repertoires in COVID-19 (dated by TCRdb to between 2020 and 2021). Regarding the complete study: The collaborator samples originated in the United States, Italy and Spain and spanned the acute and convalescent phases of COVID-19. Nearly every sample came with metadata listing a de-identified subject ID, COVID-19 status, age in years and sex. The material from the prospective study consisted of cDNA or gDNA derived from T cells, B-cell-depleted T cells, or PBMCs. Subjects who had been exposed to COVID-19, were actively infected with it, or had recovered from it provided the deeply sampled blood TCRbeta repertoires that made up the dataset. Where available, HLA class I and class II types were taken from metadata supplied by the sample provider and were not determined by assay-based typing. A freely available public database, intended as a resource for researchers studying the immune response to SARS-CoV-2, is where the repertoires were released. The samples were drawn from the first 160 participants of the ongoing ImmuneRACE study and from about 1,200 subjects provided by 6 global collaborators.

Details on this clone: The specificity of this receptor is unknown. Per-nucleotide qualities are absent, and no much larger clonotype sits a single base away.

The immunoSEQ Assay, a bias-controlled multiplex PCR, was used to amplify TCRbeta CDR3 regions from genomic DNA. Per the authors' processing: Within the assay, amplification of reference gene primers was used to estimate how many nucleated cells each sample contained. To quantify the absolute abundance of each unique TCRbeta CDR3 rearrangement, sequence reads were collapsed and filtered. For each sample, productive Simpson clonality was calculated as the square root of Simpson's diversity index over productive rearrangements. TCRdb carries this immuneACCESS record with in-frame sequences only. Its versions omit some clonotypes, under half of them owing to an unresolved V gene in the studies checked, with the rest unexplained. D and trimming come from the DNA, and the V and J calls and clone size come from that table. The sample contains tens of thousands of clones, around nine tenths of them found a single time. Clones ranked in the top ten supply roughly 2.3% of the sample.

The CDR3 spans 13 residues, from the cysteine through the phenylalanine. Only the CDR3 portion is preserved as DNA: 39 bases, with reading frame beginning at the first base. The junction shows trimming of 3 bases on V and 5 bases on J, plus 10 bases between the germline ends. Per the germline V gene (reference sequence), LNHDA is the CDR1 and SQIVND is the CDR2. What the work shows at the level of the full study, not this receptor alone: Clinical and demographic metadata were provided uncurated, with the amount varying by source and participant.

The collaborating institutions used their own protocols to collect whole blood in K2EDTA tubes. For TCRbeta analysis, collaborator samples were shipped as frozen whole blood, as isolated PBMCs, or as DNA extracted from either sample type. This sequence was found in a man aged 50 or older with acute or convalescent COVID-19. The source material was peripheral blood. The V and J genes are TRBV19 and TRBJ2-5; TRBD1 is perhaps the D gene, given 6 matching bases. The DNA sequence is TGTGCCAGTAGTATGGGGGCACAGGAGACCCAGTACTTC. It is translated as CASSMGAQETQYF.